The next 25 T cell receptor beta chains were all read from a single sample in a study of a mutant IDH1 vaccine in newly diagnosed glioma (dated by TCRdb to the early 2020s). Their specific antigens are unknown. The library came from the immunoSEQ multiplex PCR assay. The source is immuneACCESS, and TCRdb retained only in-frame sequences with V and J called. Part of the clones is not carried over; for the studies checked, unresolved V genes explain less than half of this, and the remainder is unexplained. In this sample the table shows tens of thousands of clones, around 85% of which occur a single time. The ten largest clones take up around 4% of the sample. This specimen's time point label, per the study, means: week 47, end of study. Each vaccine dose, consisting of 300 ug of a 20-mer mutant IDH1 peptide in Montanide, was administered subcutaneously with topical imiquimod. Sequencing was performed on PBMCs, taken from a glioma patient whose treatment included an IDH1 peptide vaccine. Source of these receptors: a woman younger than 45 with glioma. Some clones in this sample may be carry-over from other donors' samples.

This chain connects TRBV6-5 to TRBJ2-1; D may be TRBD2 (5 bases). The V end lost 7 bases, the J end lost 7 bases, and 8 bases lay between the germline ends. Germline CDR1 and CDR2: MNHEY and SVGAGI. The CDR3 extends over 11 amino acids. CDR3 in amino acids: CASTPGNEQFF. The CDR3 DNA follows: TGTGCCAGCACCCCGGGGAATGAGCAGTTCTTC.

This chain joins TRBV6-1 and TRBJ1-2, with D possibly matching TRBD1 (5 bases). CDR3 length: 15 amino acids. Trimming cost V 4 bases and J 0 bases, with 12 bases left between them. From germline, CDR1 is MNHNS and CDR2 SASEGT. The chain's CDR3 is CASSVGDGSNYGYTF. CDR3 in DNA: TGTGCCAGCAGTGTCGGGGACGGTTCTAACTATGGCTACACCTTC.

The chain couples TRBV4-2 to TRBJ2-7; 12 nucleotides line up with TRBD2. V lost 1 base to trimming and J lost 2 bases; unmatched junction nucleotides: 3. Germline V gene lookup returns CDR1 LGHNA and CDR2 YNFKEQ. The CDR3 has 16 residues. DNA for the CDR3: TGTGCCAGCAGCCAAGGGGGACTAGCGGGCGCCTACGAGCAGTACTTC. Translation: CASSQGGLAGAYEQYF.

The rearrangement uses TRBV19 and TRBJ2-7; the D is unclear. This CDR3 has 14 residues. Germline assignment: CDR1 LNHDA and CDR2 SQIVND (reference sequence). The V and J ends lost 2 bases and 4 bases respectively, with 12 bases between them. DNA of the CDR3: TGTGCCAGTAGTATATCGCGGAACCGATACGAGCAGTACTTC. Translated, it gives CASSISRNRYEQYF.

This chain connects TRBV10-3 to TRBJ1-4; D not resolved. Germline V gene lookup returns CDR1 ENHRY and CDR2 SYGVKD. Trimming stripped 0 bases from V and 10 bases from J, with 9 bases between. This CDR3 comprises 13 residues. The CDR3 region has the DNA TGTGCCATCAGTGAGTCCGGCGGAGGAAAACTGTTTTTT. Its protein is CAISESGGGKLFF.

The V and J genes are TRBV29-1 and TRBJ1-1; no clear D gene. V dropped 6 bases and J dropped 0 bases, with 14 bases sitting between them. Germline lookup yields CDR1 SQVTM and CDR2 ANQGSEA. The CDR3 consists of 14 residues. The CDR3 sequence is CSVRSIGLNTEAFF. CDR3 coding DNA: TGCAGCGTAAGATCAATAGGTCTGAACACTGAAGCTTTCTTT.

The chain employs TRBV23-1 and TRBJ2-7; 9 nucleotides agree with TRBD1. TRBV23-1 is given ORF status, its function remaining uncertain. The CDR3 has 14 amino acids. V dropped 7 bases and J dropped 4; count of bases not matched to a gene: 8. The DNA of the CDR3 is TGCGCCAGCACCACGGACAGGGGAGAATACGAGCAGTACTTC. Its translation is CASTTDRGEYEQYF.

The CDR3 region has the DNA TGTGCCAGCAGCTTAATTGAAGCTTTCTTT. Translation: CASSLIEAFF. The chain is built from TRBV7-9 and TRBJ1-1; D call uncertain. V dropped 2 bases and J dropped 7 bases, with 2 bases sitting between them. The germline CDR1 and CDR2 sequences are SEHNR and FQNEAQ (reference sequence). The CDR3 length is 10 residues.

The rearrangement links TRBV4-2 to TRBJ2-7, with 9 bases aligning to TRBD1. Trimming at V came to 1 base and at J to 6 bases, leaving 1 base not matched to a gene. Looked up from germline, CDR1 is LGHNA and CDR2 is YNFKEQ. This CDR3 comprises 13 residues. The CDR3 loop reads CASSQGQGGEQYF. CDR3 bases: TGTGCCAGCAGCCAAGGACAGGGGGGCGAGCAGTACTTC.

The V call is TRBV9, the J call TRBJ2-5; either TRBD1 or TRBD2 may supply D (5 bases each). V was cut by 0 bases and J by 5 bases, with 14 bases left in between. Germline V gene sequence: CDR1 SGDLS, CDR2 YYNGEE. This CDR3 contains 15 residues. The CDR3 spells CASSVVDQRGETQYF. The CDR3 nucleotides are TGTGCCAGCAGCGTAGTAGACCAGAGGGGCGAGACCCAGTACTTC.

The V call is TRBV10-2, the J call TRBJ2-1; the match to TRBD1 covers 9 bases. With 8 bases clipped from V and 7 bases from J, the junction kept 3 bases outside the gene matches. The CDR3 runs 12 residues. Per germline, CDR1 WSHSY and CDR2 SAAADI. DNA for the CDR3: TGCGCCAGCCTGACAGGGGGGAATGAGCAGTTCTTC. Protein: CASLTGGNEQFF.

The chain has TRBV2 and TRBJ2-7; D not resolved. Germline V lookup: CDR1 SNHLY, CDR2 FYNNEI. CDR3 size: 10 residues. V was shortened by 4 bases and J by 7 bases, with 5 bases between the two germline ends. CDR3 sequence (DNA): TGTGCCAGCAGTGGGTCAGAGCAGTACTTC. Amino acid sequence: CASSGSEQYF. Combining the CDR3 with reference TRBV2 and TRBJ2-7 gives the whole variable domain EPEVTQTPSHQVTQMGQEVILRCVPISNHLYFYWYRQILGQKVEFLVSFYNNEISEKSEIFDDQFSVERPDGSNFTLKIRSTKLEDSAMYFCASSGSEQYFGPGTRLTVT.

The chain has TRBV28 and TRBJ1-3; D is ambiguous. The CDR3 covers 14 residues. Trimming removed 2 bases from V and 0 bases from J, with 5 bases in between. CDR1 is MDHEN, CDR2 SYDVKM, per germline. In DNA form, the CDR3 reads TGTGCCAGCAGTTTAGATAACTCTGGAAACACCATATATTTT. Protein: CASSLDNSGNTIYF.

CDR3 residues: CASSLEGTGKSTDTQYF. CDR3 coding DNA: TGTGCCAGCAGCTTGGAGGGGACGGGAAAAAGCACAGATACGCAGTATTTT. This rearrangement joins TRBV5-4 to TRBJ2-3; the D call may be TRBD1 or TRBD2 (5 bases each). CDR1 is SGHNT, CDR2 YYREEE, per germline (reference sequence). The CDR3 covers 17 residues. Trimming pared 0 bases from V and 0 bases from J, leaving 14 bases between. Full variable domain (outside the CDR3, taken from reference TRBV5-4 and TRBJ2-3): ETGVTQSPTHLIKTRGQQVTLRCSSQSGHNTVSWYQQALGQGPQFIFQYYREEENGRGNFPPRFSGLQFPNYSSELNVNALELDDSALYLCASSLEGTGKSTDTQYFGPGTRLTVL.

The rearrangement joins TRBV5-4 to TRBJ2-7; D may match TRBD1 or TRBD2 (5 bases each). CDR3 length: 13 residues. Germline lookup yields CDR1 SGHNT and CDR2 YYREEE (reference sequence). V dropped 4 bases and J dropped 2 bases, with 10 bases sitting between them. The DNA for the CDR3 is TGTGCCAGCAGCGAGATGGGGGCCTACGAGCAGTACTTC. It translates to CASSEMGAYEQYF.

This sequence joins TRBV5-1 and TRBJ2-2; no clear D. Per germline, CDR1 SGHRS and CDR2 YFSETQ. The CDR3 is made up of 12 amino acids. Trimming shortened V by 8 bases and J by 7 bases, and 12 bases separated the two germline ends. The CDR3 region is CASREGDGELFF. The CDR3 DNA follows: TGCGCCAGTAGGGAAGGTGACGGGGAGCTGTTTTTT.

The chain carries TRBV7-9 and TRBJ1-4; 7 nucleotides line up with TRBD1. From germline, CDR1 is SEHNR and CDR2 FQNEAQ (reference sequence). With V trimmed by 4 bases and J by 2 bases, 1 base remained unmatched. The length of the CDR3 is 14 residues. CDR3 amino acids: CASSSGQTNEKLFF. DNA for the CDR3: TGTGCCAGCAGCTCGGGACAGACTAATGAAAAACTGTTTTTT.

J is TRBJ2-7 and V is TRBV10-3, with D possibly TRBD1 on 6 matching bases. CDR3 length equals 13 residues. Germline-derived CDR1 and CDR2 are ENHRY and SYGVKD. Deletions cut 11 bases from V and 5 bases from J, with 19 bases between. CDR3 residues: CAASGTGSNEQYF. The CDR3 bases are TGTGCCGCATCGGGTACAGGGAGCAACGAGCAGTACTTC.

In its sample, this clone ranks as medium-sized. DNA of the CDR3: TGTGCCAGCAGTTATTCCGAGGAACTCATGAACACTGAAGCTTTCTTT. Protein: CASSYSEELMNTEAFF. The chain carries TRBV6-6 and TRBJ1-1; D is ambiguous. Germline loops: CDR1 MNHNY, CDR2 SVGAGI (reference sequence). V lost 3 bases and J 0 bases, leaving 14 bases between the germline ends. The CDR3 runs to 16 residues.

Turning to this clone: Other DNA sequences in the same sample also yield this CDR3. As DNA, the CDR3 is TGTGCCAGCAGTTACTCGACGGGTGGCTACACCTTC. Its translation: CASSYSTGGYTF. The chain combines TRBV6-5 with TRBJ1-2; D unclear. Trimming shortened V by 0 bases and J by 7 bases, and 6 bases separated the two germline ends. CDR1 and CDR2 (germline): MNHEY, SVGAGI. CDR3 length: 12 amino acids.

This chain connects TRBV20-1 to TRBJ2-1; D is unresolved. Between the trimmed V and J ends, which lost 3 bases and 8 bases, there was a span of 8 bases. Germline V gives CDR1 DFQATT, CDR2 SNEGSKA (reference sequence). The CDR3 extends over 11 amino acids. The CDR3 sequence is CSASHNDEQFF. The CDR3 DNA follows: TGCAGTGCTAGTCATAATGATGAGCAGTTCTTC.

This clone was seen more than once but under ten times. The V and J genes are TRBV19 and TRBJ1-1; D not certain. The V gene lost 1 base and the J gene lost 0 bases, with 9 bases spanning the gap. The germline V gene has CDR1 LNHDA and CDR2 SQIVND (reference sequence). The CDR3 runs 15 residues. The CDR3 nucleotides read TGTGCCAGTAGTATAGCCAGAACCGTGAACACTGAAGCTTTCTTT. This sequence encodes CASSIARTVNTEAFF.

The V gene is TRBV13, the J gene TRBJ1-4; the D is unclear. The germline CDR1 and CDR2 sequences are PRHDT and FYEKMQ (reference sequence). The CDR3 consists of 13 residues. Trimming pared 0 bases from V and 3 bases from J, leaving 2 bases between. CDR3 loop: CASSLGANEKLFF. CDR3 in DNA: TGTGCCAGCAGCTTAGGTGCTAATGAAAAACTGTTTTTT.

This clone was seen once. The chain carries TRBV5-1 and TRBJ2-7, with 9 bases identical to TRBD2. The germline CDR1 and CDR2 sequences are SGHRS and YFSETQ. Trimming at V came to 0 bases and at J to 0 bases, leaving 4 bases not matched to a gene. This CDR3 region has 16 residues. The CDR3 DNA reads TGCGCCAGCAGCTTGGAGTTAGCGGGAGCCTCCTACGAGCAGTACTTC. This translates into CASSLELAGASYEQYF.

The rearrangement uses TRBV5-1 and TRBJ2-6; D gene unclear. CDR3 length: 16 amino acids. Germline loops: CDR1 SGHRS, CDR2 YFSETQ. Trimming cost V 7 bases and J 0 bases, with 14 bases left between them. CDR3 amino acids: CASRIQPTSGANVLTF. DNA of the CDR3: TGCGCCAGCCGAATACAACCTACCTCTGGGGCCAACGTCCTGACTTTC.